This T cell receptor (beta chain) was recorded in a study of T-cell memory formation after mild COVID-19. Study context: There were largely donor-specific TCR clusters. Study results and limitations: Contracting clones localized mainly to CM and EM when CD4+ and mainly to EMRA when CD8+. Pre-infection memory held some responding clones, suggesting pre-existing cross-reactive T cells responded.

For this clonotype: What it binds is not known.

The TCR alpha and TCR beta cDNA libraries, bearing sample barcodes and UMIs, were generated by 5'RACE using constant-segment primers. TCRdb independently ran MiXCR on the 5' RACE reads; one entry per CDR3 protein. Of around 410,000 distinct CDR3 sequences listed, about 25% are singletons. This TCR was recovered from an adult woman who had mild COVID-19 (a few samples of this study predate the infection). Cell type and time point are not known. Sequenced sample: PBMCs or a T cell subset sorted from them (not recorded which).

In nucleotides, the CDR3 is TGCGCCAGCAGCCCAGAACAGGGGGTGGAAGAGACCCAGTACTTC. As protein: CASSPEQGVEETQYF. The chain combines TRBV4-3 with TRBJ2-5, with 8 bases matching TRBD1. V lost 4 bases to trimming and J lost 3 bases; unmatched junction nucleotides: 7. CDR1 LGHNA and CDR2 YSLEER come from the germline V gene. The CDR3 spans 15 residues.